This is a list of T cell receptor beta chains from one sample in a study of cytomegalovirus exposure and HLA in healthy donors. Assay: immunoSEQ multiplex PCR; the TCRdb copy retains only in-frame clones and omits some. Of under 200,000 clones detected, almost 85% appear once; the ten largest clones hold 0.35% to 0.4%. The sequenced material came from PBMCs. The receptors derive from a boy aged 2 to 10 in good health and CMV-seronegative. Each CDR3 is given with its conserved first and last residue. Fields, in order: V gene, J gene, clone size, D gene, CDR3 protein, CDR3 DNA. D genes are given only for firm matches. Clone size is stated in some rows and not others, as once, few, many or a class when expanded.

TRBV29-1	TRBJ1-2	once	-	CSAGQLFNYGYTF	TGCAGCGCTGGACAGCTATTTAACTATGGCTACACCTTC
TRBV19	TRBJ1-1	-	-	CASSLASTENTEAFF	TGTGCCAGTAGTCTTGCCTCGACAGAAAACACTGAAGCTTTCTTT
TRBV15	TRBJ2-1	-	-	CATSRRGGNEQFF	TGTGCCACCAGCAGGAGGGGAGGAAATGAGCAGTTCTTC
TRBV9	TRBJ2-2	-	-	CASSASRGPLNTGELFF	TGTGCCAGCAGCGCAAGCAGGGGTCCTCTGAACACCGGGGAGCTGTTTTTT
TRBV28	TRBJ2-3	-	TRBD2	CASSFFPSGSSTDTQYF	TGTGCCAGCAGTTTTTTTCCTAGCGGGTCTAGCACAGATACGCAGTATTTT
TRBV7-6	TRBJ2-5	-	TRBD2	CASSVAGGWETQYF	TGTGCCAGCAGTGTAGCGGGAGGGTGGGAGACCCAGTACTTC
TRBV28	TRBJ2-7	-	-	CASSLVRGSRGEQYF	TGTGCCAGCAGTTTAGTGAGGGGGTCTAGGGGCGAGCAGTACTTC
TRBV19	TRBJ2-7	-	-	CASSKEDSFSYEQYF	TGTGCCAGTAGTAAGGAGGACAGCTTCTCCTACGAGCAGTACTTC
TRBV5-4	TRBJ2-2	-	-	CASSRIRQSGELFF	TGTGCCAGCAGCAGGATCCGACAGTCCGGGGAGCTGTTTTTT
TRBV29-1	TRBJ2-1	-	TRBD2	CSAQTSHEQFF	TGCAGCGCCCAGACTAGCCATGAGCAGTTCTTC
TRBV5-8	TRBJ2-3	-	TRBD2	CASSGSHRDTQYF	TGTGCCAGTAGCGGGAGTCATCGAGATACGCAGTATTTT
TRBV5-1	TRBJ2-2	-	TRBD2	CASSLSGSDTGELFF	TGCGCCAGCAGCTTGAGCGGGAGCGACACCGGGGAGCTGTTTTTT
TRBV9	TRBJ1-6	-	TRBD1	CASSAARQGGLHSPLHF	TGTGCCAGCAGCGCGGCCCGACAGGGGGGTCTCCATTCACCCCTCCACTTT
TRBV27	TRBJ2-2	-	TRBD2	CASSEAGANTGELFF	TGTGCCAGCAGTGAAGCGGGGGCGAACACCGGGGAGCTGTTTTTT
TRBV5-1	TRBJ2-4	few	TRBD2	CASRATSGSMDIQYF	TGCGCCAGCAGGGCTACTAGCGGGAGTATGGACATTCAGTACTTC
TRBV5-6	TRBJ2-7	-	-	CASSLEGVGHKQYF	TGTGCCAGCAGCTTGGAAGGGGTAGGGCACAAGCAGTACTTC
TRBV7-9	TRBJ2-3	-	TRBD2	CASSLAGLAGDTQYF	TGTGCCAGCAGCTTAGCCGGGCTAGCGGGGGATACGCAGTATTTT
TRBV12-5	TRBJ1-5	few	-	CASGGGGVHQPQHF	TGTGCTAGTGGGGGAGGCGGGGTCCATCAGCCCCAGCATTTT
TRBV6-6	TRBJ1-1	-	-	CASSYSSGGTEAFF	TGTGCCAGCAGTTACTCGAGCGGGGGTACTGAAGCTTTCTTT
TRBV14	TRBJ2-7	-	TRBD2	CASSPPRQLAGGSYEQYF	TGTGCCAGCAGCCCCCCTCGGCAACTAGCGGGAGGCTCCTACGAGCAGTACTTC
TRBV19	TRBJ2-1	-	TRBD2	CASSHSGHNYNEQFF	TGTGCCAGTAGTCATAGCGGGCACAACTACAATGAGCAGTTCTTC
TRBV27	TRBJ2-6	-	TRBD1	CASSLTGGRSGANVLTF	TGTGCCAGCAGTTTGACAGGGGGAAGGTCTGGGGCCAACGTCCTGACTTTC
TRBV2	TRBJ2-7	-	-	CASTNDRIASYEQYF	TGTGCCAGCACCAACGACAGGATAGCTTCCTACGAGCAGTACTTC
TRBV7-3	TRBJ2-2	-	-	CASSFGRTANTGELFF	TGTGCCAGCAGCTTTGGTCGGACAGCGAACACCGGGGAGCTGTTTTTT
TRBV5-1	TRBJ2-4	-	TRBD1	CASSLEVTGVRDIQYF	TGCGCCAGCAGCTTGGAGGTAACAGGGGTTAGGGACATTCAGTACTTC
TRBV7-9	TRBJ1-1	-	TRBD1	CASETGGGGNTEAFF	TGTGCCAGCGAGACAGGGGGAGGGGGGAACACTGAAGCTTTCTTT
TRBV7-9	TRBJ2-5	-	-	CASSSRLGEGDQETQYF	TGTGCCAGCAGCTCCCGTCTCGGTGAGGGAGACCAAGAGACCCAGTACTTC
TRBV19	TRBJ1-1	-	-	CASSPEMNTEAFF	TGTGCCAGTAGTCCAGAAATGAACACTGAAGCTTTCTTT
TRBV28	TRBJ1-1	-	TRBD1	CASSFSRGPNTEAFF	TGTGCCAGCAGTTTCAGCAGGGGGCCGAACACTGAAGCTTTCTTT
TRBV6-1	TRBJ1-2	-	-	CASSELGGLGYGYTF	TGTGCCAGCAGTGAGCTGGGAGGGCTCGGCTATGGCTACACCTTC
TRBV2	TRBJ2-5	-	TRBD2	CAMDSLVAGDGETQYF	TGTGCCATGGATTCCCTGGTAGCGGGAGATGGCGAGACCCAGTACTTC
TRBV19	TRBJ2-1	-	TRBD2	CASSIRSAGGNEQFF	TGTGCCAGTAGTATTCGATCGGCGGGAGGGAATGAGCAGTTCTTC
TRBV28	TRBJ1-4	-	TRBD1	CASYPTGITLHHEKLFF	TGTGCCAGCTACCCGACAGGGATTACGCTGCACCATGAAAAACTGTTTTTT
TRBV27	TRBJ1-2	-	-	CASSLHLGSNYGYTF	TGTGCCAGCAGTTTACATCTCGGTTCTAACTATGGCTACACCTTC
TRBV5-4	TRBJ2-5	once	-	CASSVRRELAEGTQYF	TGTGCCAGCAGCGTGCGTCGGGAACTGGCGGAGGGGACCCAGTACTTC
TRBV5-1	TRBJ2-3	-	TRBD2	CASSLGSGATDTQYF	TGCGCCAGCAGCTTGGGAAGCGGGGCCACAGATACGCAGTATTTT
TRBV29-1	TRBJ1-1	-	-	CSVDLGTEAFF	TGCAGCGTCGACTTGGGCACTGAAGCTTTCTTT
TRBV7-6	TRBJ2-3	-	-	CASSLAPGSTDTQYF	TGTGCCAGCAGCTTAGCGCCAGGCAGCACAGATACGCAGTATTTT
TRBV5-1	TRBJ2-7	-	-	CASSGRSSSYEQYF	TGCGCCAGCAGCGGCCGGTCTAGCTCCTACGAGCAGTACTTC
TRBV4-2	TRBJ1-2	-	TRBD1	CASSPWDSWATNYGYTF	TGTGCCAGCAGCCCATGGGACAGTTGGGCAACTAACTATGGCTACACCTTC
TRBV10-2	TRBJ2-7	-	TRBD1	CASKDRGPTYEQYF	TGCGCCAGCAAAGACAGGGGGCCCACCTACGAGCAGTACTTC
TRBV7-9	TRBJ2-7	once	-	CASSGDYSPSREQYF	TGTGCCAGCAGCGGCGACTACTCCCCTTCTAGGGAGCAGTACTTC
TRBV25-1	TRBJ2-4	-	-	CASSDFDIQYF	TGTGCCAGCAGTGATTTCGACATTCAGTACTTC
TRBV30	TRBJ1-1	-	-	CAWSVKGGGTEAFF	TGTGCCTGGAGCGTAAAGGGGGGGGGCACTGAAGCTTTCTTT
TRBV28	TRBJ2-3	-	TRBD2	CASSRLAGTDTQYF	TGTGCCAGCAGTCGTCTAGCGGGAACCGATACGCAGTATTTT
TRBV6-4	TRBJ2-1	-	TRBD2	CASSEGRGLAPYNEQFF	TGTGCCAGCAGTGAAGGTCGGGGACTAGCGCCATACAATGAGCAGTTCTTC
TRBV28	TRBJ2-5	once	TRBD2	CASGVVAGGRETQYF	TGTGCCAGCGGGGTGGTAGCGGGAGGTCGGGAGACCCAGTACTTC
TRBV5-1	TRBJ1-1	-	TRBD1	CASSYRQGNTEAFF	TGCGCCAGCAGCTACCGACAGGGGAACACTGAAGCTTTCTTT
TRBV28	TRBJ1-1	-	TRBD1	CASSSRLTYRGKTEAFF	TGTGCCAGCAGTTCCCGATTGACCTACAGGGGGAAGACTGAAGCTTTCTTT
TRBV6-1	TRBJ1-4	once	-	CASGRQAVNEKLFF	TGTGCCAGCGGTCGACAGGCGGTTAATGAAAAACTGTTTTTT
TRBV6-1	TRBJ1-1	-	-	CASSGQGREGLDAFF	TGTGCCAGCTCCGGGCAGGGGAGGGAGGGGTTGGATGCTTTCTTT
TRBV5-4	TRBJ2-5	-	-	CASSLPSANQETQYF	TGTGCCAGCAGCTTGCCTAGCGCCAACCAAGAGACCCAGTACTTC
TRBV9	TRBJ1-5	-	-	CASAGGLDQPQHF	TGTGCCAGCGCCGGGGGGCTTGATCAGCCCCAGCATTTT
TRBV5-1	TRBJ2-7	-	TRBD1	CASSPGQGDEQYF	TGCGCCAGCAGCCCGGGACAGGGAGACGAGCAGTACTTC
TRBV10-3	TRBJ1-3	few	-	CAAGISGNTIYF	TGTGCCGCCGGGATCTCTGGAAACACCATATATTTT
TRBV27	TRBJ2-7	-	-	CASSLISGEQYF	TGTGCCAGCAGTTTAATCTCCGGCGAGCAGTACTTC
TRBV2	TRBJ2-7	once	TRBD2	CASRASGRVREQYF	TGTGCCAGCAGGGCTAGCGGGAGGGTAAGGGAGCAGTACTTC
TRBV7-9	TRBJ1-1	-	TRBD1	CASSPWDRTMNTEAFF	TGTGCCAGCAGCCCCTGGGACAGAACTATGAACACTGAAGCTTTCTTT